Shown below are 17 T cell receptor beta chains from a single sample sequenced in a study of cytomegalovirus exposure and HLA in healthy donors. Both 60 Vbeta primers and 13 Jbeta primers went into the PCR. The method was immunoSEQ multiplex PCR; TCRdb's version includes in-frame clones alone and lacks a portion of them. Among about 120,000 clones, roughly 80% were seen once, and the ten largest hold under 2.5%. Specimen: PBMCs. These receptor sequences come from a young man in good health and CMV-seronegative.

The J gene is TRBJ1-3, the V gene TRBV7-9; the D gene is possibly TRBD1 (6 bases). The V gene's germline CDR1 is SEHNR and CDR2 FQNEAQ (reference sequence). V lost 6 bases, J lost 0 bases, and 15 bases lay in between. This CDR3 comprises 16 residues. The CDR3 nucleotides are TGTGCCAGCAGTCAGGGGTCGGTTCCCTCTGGAAACACCATATATTTT. It codes for CASSQGSVPSGNTIYF.

This clone was observed a few times. V gene TRBV4-2 combines with J gene TRBJ2-1, with 8 bases that match TRBD2. J was trimmed by 4 bases and V by 1 base; bases with no gene match: 12. This CDR3 region has 18 residues. The germline gives CDR1 LGHNA, CDR2 YNFKEQ. The CDR3 here is CASSQGGSSGLPYNEQFF. DNA for the CDR3: TGTGCCAGCAGCCAAGGAGGCTCTAGCGGGCTTCCTTACAATGAGCAGTTCTTC.

This sequence joins TRBV5-1 and TRBJ2-7; 7 positions match TRBD1. CDR3 length: 14 residues. Per germline, CDR1 SGHRS and CDR2 YFSETQ. Unmatched junction bases numbered 5, after V lost 0 bases and J lost 5 bases. For the CDR3, the DNA is TGCGCCAGCAGCTTGGCCCTACAGGGGAACGAGCAGTACTTC. It specifies CASSLALQGNEQYF.

The chain is built from TRBV25-1 and TRBJ2-2, with 10 bases fitting TRBD2. J lost 6 bases, V lost 6 bases, and 10 bases had no gene match. CDR3 size: 16 residues. Germline V gives CDR1 MGHDK, CDR2 SYGVNS. CDR3 sequence: CASSLNSGGPAGELFF. CDR3 nucleotide sequence: TGTGCCAGCAGCCTAAATAGCGGGGGGCCGGCCGGGGAGCTGTTTTTT.

The genes are TRBV5-4 and TRBJ1-2; 7 bases are shared with TRBD1. Germline CDR1 SGHNT, CDR2 YYREEE (reference sequence). V trimming: 3 bases; J trimming: 8 bases; junction bases outside the gene matches: 7. The CDR3 covers 13 residues. The CDR3 spells CASSSDREPGYTF. The CDR3, as DNA: TGTGCCAGCAGCTCCGACAGGGAACCCGGCTACACCTTC.

With respect to this clone: The junction shows a germline mismatch at one end, possibly a read error. The chain is built from TRBV11-2 and TRBJ2-6; possibly TRBD1 for D (5 bases). This CDR3 is built from 16 residues. Looked up from germline, CDR1 is SGHAT and CDR2 is FQNNGV. The CDR3 reads CASSHGSLSGANGLTF. For the CDR3, the DNA is TGTGCCAGCAGCCACGGTTCCCTCTCTGGGGCCAACGGCCTGACTTTC.

This chain uses TRBV29-1 with TRBJ1-2; TRBD1 might be the D (6 bases). This CDR3 has 12 residues. Per the germline V gene, CDR1 is SQVTM and CDR2 is ANQGSEA. Deletions cut 3 bases from V and 6 bases from J, with 11 bases between. The CDR3 protein is CSVDTAGDGYTF. CDR3 nucleotides: TGCAGCGTTGATACGGCAGGGGATGGCTACACCTTC.

The genes are TRBV6-5 and TRBJ1-1, with 9 bases matching TRBD1. The CDR3 sequence is 14 residues long. The germline CDR1 and CDR2 sequences are MNHEY and SVGAGI. After removal of 2 bases from V and 3 bases from J, the junction contained 1 base not matched to a gene. CDR3 protein: CASSYRDRDTEAFF. DNA of the CDR3: TGTGCCAGCAGTTACAGGGACAGGGACACTGAAGCTTTCTTT.

The genes are TRBV27 and TRBJ2-3, with a possible D match to TRBD1 (7 bases). This CDR3 spans 16 amino acids. CDR1 MNHEY and CDR2 SMNVEV come from the germline V gene (reference sequence). The V end lost 8 bases, the J end lost 2 bases, and 20 bases lay between the germline ends. The CDR3 protein is CASSRWQGGITDTQYF. In DNA form, the CDR3 reads TGTGCCAGCTCCCGGTGGCAGGGGGGCATCACAGATACGCAGTATTTT.

The rearrangement joins TRBV30 to TRBJ1-5; D unresolved. The CDR3 runs 14 residues. The V and J ends lost 2 bases and 2 bases respectively, with 10 bases between them. Germline values: CDR1 GTSNPN, CDR2 SVGIG (reference sequence). The CDR3: CAWSPRRGNQPQHF. CDR3 nucleotides: TGTGCCTGGAGTCCCAGGAGGGGCAATCAGCCCCAGCATTTT.

The chain is built from TRBV6-1 and TRBJ2-7; 10 nucleotides match TRBD2. Germline values: CDR1 MNHNS, CDR2 SASEGT. V gave up 0 bases and J gave up 6 bases; unmatched junction bases: 8. The CDR3 spans 16 residues. CDR3 sequence reads: CASSEASSGGALEQYF. In nucleotides, the CDR3 is TGTGCCAGCAGTGAAGCTTCCAGCGGGGGGGCCCTCGAGCAGTACTTC.

The J gene is TRBJ1-1, the V gene TRBV10-3; 7 bases are shared with TRBD1. The CDR3 runs to 15 residues. Germline V gives CDR1 ENHRY, CDR2 SYGVKD. The V gene end was trimmed by 3 bases and the J gene end by 5 bases; junction bases not matched to a gene: 9. In nucleotides, the CDR3 is TGTGCCATCAGTGAAGAGAAGGGGGCGAGAACTGAAGCTTTCTTT. Translating gives CAISEEKGARTEAFF.

This rearrangement joins TRBV28 to TRBJ2-4; 9 bases align to TRBD2. The CDR3 runs 14 residues. Germline CDR1 reads MDHEN; CDR2 reads SYDVKM. J was trimmed by 4 bases and V by 5 bases; bases with no gene match: 3. The CDR3 nucleotides read TGTGCCAGCAGTGCCAGCGGGGGGAAAAACATTCAGTACTTC. Its protein is CASSASGGKNIQYF.

This chain uses TRBV4-1 with TRBJ1-4; D is uncertain. There are 15 residues in the CDR3. The germline V and J ends were trimmed by 0 bases and 5 bases, with 10 bases remaining between them. CDR1 MGHRA and CDR2 YSYEKL come from the germline V gene. CDR3 region: CASSQDGSGNEKLFF. CDR3 in DNA: TGCGCCAGCAGCCAAGATGGAAGCGGCAATGAAAAACTGTTTTTT.

CDR3 amino acids: CASSQITGPEAFF. The CDR3 DNA is TGTGCCAGCAGCCAAATAACAGGCCCCGAAGCTTTCTTT. The chain is built from TRBV4-2 and TRBJ1-1; a possible D gene is TRBD1 (5 bases). V gave up 2 bases and J gave up 8 bases, with 12 bases separating them. This CDR3 contains 13 residues. Germline CDR1 reads LGHNA; CDR2 reads YNFKEQ.

In its sample, this clone was seen a few times. The chain recombines TRBV27 with TRBJ2-3; TRBD1 agrees at 8 bases. CDR1 and CDR2 (germline): MNHEY, SMNVEV (reference sequence). J lost 8 bases, V lost 4 bases, and 14 bases had no gene match. CDR3 length equals 16 residues. The CDR3 sequence: CASSSPGQDARGTQYF. The CDR3 DNA sequence: TGTGCCAGCAGTTCCCCGGGACAGGACGCCAGAGGTACGCAGTATTTT.

This clone is a singleton in its sample. The chain recombines TRBV9 with TRBJ2-1; 9 bases map to TRBD2. The CDR3 loop spans 17 amino acids. Germline CDR1 is SGDLS and CDR2 is YYNGEE. The V gene end was trimmed by 2 bases and the J gene end by 10 bases; junction bases not matched to a gene: 16. CDR3 coding DNA: TGTGCCAGCAGCGTCACCGGTGGGGGACTAGCCGGCGGCGAGCAGTTCTTC. This translates into CASSVTGGGLAGGEQFF.